This T cell receptor (beta chain) was sequenced in a study of blood T cell repertoires in COVID-19 (dated by TCRdb to the early 2020s). At the level of the whole study: The collaborator samples originated in the United States, Italy and Spain and spanned the acute and convalescent phases of COVID-19. The dataset comprised deeply sampled blood TCRbeta repertoires from subjects exposed to, actively infected with, or recovered from COVID-19. The repertoires were released in a freely available public database meant as a resource for research on the immune response to SARS-CoV-2. Where available, HLA class I and class II types were taken from metadata supplied by the sample provider and were not determined by assay-based typing. Samples came from the ongoing ImmuneRACE study (first 160 participants) plus 1,254 subjects from 6 global collaborators. Nearly every sample came with metadata listing a de-identified subject ID, COVID-19 status, age in years and sex. The material from the prospective study consisted of cDNA or gDNA derived from T cells, B-cell-depleted T cells, or PBMCs.

As to this clone: Its antigen remains undetermined. No base quality information exists; no much larger clone differs at one position.

Collaborating institutions collected whole blood in K2EDTA tubes following their own protocols. For TCRbeta analysis, collaborators shipped samples in one of three forms: frozen whole blood, isolated PBMCs, or DNA extracted from either of those sample types. The CDR3 numbers 11 residues from cysteine through phenylalanine. Only the CDR3 portion is preserved as DNA: 33 bases, with reading frame beginning at the first base. V loses 7 bases of germline sequence and J loses 3 bases, and the interval between the two ends is 7 bases. TCRbeta CDR3 regions were amplified from genomic DNA by means of the immunoSEQ Assay, a bias-controlled multiplex PCR. In the source study's methods: Nucleated cell counts per sample were estimated from amplification of reference gene primers within the assay. To quantify the absolute abundance of each unique TCRbeta CDR3 rearrangement, sequence reads were collapsed and filtered. Productive Simpson clonality was computed per sample as the square root of Simpson's diversity index over productive rearrangements. Imported from immuneACCESS, the table was reduced by TCRdb to in-frame sequences with V and J called. These copies leave out some clones; in studies compared against another copy, an unresolved V gene accounts for under half, and the cause of the remainder is not known. V and J calls and clone size follow that table, whereas D and trimming were derived from the DNA. The sample contains roughly 190,000 clones, around four fifths of them found a single time. Clones ranked in the top ten supply less than 3.5% of the sample.

The paper as a whole reports these results and caveats: How much clinical and demographic metadata was included differed by source and by participant, and the metadata was provided uncurated.

The V and J segments used are TRBV12-3 or TRBV12-4 and TRBJ2-7; the D gene remains uncertain. The origin of this receptor is a middle-aged man with active or convalescent COVID-19. Sequenced: peripheral blood. The bases read TGTGCCAGCATCAACTTCTACGAGCAGTACTTC. This translates into CASINFYEQYF.